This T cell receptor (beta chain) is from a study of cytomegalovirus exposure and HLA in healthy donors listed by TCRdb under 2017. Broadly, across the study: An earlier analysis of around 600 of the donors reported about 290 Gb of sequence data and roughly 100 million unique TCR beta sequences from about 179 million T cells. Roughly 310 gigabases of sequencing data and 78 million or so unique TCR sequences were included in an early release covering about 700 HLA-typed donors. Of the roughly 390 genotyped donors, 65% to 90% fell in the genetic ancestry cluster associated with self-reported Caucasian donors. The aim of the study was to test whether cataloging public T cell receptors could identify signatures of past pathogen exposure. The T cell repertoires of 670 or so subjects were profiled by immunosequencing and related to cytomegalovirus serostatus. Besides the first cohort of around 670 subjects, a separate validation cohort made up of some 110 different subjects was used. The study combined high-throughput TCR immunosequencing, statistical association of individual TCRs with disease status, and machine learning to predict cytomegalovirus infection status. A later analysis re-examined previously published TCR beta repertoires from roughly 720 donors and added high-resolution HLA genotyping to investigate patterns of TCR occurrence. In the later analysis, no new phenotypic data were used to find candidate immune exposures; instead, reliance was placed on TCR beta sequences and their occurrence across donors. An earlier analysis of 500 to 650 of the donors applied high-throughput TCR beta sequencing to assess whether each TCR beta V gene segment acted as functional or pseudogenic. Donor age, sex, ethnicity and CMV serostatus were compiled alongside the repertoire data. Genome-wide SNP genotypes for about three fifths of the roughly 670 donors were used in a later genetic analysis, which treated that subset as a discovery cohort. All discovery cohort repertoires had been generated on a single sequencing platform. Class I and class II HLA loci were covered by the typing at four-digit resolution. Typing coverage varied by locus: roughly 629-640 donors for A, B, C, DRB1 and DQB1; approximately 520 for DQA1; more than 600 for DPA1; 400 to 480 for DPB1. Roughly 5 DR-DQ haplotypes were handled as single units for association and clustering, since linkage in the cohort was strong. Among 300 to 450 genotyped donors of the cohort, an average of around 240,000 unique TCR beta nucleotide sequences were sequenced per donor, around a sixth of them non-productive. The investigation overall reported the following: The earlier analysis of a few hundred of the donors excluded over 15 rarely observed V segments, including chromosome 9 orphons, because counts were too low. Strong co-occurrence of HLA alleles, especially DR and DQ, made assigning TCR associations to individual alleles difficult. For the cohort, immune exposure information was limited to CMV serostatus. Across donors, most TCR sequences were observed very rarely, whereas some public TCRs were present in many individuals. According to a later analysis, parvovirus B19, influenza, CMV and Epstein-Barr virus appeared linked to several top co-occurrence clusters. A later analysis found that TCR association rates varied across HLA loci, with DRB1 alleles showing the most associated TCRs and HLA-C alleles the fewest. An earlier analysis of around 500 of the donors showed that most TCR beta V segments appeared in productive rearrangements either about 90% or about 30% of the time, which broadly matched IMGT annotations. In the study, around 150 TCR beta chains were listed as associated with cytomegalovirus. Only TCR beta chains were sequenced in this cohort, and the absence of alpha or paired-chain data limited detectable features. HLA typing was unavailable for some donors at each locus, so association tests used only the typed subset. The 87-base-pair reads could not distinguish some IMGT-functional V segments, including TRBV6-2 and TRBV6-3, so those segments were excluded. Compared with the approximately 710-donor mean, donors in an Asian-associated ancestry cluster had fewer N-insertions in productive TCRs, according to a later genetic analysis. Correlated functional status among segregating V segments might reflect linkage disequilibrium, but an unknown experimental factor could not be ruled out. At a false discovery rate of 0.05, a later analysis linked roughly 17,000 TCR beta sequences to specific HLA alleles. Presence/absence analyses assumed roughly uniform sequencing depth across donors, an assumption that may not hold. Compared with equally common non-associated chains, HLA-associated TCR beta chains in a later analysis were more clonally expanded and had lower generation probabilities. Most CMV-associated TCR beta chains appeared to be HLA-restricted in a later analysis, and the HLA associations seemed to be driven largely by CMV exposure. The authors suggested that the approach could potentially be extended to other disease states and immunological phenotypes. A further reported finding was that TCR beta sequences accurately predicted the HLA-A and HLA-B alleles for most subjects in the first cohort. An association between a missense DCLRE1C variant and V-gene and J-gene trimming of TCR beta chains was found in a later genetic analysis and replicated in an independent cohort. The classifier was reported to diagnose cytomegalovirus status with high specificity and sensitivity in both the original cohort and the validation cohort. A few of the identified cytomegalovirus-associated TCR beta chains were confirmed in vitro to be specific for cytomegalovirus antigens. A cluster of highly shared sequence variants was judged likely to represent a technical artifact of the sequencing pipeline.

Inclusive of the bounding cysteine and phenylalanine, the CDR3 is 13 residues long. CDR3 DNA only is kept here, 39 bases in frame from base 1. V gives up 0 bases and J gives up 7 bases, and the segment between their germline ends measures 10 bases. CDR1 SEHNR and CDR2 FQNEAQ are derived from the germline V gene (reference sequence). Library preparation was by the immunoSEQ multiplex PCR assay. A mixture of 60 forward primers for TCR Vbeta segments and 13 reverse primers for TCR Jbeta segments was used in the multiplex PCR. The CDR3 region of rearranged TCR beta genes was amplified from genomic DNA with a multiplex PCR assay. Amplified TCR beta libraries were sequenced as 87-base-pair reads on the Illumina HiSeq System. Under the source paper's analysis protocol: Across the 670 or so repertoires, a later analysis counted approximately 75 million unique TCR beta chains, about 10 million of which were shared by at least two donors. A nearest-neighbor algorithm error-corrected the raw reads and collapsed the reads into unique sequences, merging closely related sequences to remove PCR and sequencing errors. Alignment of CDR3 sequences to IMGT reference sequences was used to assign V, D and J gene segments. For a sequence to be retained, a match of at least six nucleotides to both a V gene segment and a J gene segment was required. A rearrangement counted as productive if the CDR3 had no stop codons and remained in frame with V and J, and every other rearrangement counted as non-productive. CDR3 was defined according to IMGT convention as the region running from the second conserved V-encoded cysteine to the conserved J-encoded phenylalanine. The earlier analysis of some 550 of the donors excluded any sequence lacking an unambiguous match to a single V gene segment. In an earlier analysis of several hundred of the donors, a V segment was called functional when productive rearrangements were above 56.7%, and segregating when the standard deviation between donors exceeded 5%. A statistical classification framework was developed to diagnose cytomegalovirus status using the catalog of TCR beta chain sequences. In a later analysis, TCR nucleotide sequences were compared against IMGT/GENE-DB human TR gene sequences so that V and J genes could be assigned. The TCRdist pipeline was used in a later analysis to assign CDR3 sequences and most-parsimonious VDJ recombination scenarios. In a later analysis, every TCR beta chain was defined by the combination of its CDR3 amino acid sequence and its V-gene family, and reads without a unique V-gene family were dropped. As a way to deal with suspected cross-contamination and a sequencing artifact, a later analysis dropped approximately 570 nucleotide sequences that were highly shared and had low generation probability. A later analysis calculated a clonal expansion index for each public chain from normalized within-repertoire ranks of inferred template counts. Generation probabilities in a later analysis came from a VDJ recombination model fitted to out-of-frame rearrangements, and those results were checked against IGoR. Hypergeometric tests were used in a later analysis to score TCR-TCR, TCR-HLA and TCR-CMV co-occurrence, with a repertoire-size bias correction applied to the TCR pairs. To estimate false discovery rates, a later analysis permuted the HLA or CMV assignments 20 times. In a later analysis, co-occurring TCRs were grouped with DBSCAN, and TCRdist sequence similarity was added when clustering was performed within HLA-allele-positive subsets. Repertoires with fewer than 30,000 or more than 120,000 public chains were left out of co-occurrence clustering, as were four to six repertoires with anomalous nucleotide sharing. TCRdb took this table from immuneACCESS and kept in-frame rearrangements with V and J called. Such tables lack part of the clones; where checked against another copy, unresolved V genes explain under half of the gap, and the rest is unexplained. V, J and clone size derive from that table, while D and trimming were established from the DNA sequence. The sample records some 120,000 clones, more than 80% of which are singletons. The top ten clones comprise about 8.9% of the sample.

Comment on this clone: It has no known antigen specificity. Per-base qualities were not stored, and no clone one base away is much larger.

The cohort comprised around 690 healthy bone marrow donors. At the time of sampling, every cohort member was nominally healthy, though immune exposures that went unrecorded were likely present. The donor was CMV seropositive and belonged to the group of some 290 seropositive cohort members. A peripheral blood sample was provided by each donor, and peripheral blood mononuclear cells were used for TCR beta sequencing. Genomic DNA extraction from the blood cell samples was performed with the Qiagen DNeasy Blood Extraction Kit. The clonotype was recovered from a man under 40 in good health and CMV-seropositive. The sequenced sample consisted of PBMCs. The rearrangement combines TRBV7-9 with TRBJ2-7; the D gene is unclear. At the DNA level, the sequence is TGTGCCAGCAGCTTAGCGGGCGTTAAAGAGCAGTACTTC. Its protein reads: CASSLAGVKEQYF.